This T cell receptor (beta chain) came from a study of shared T cell receptors in the human thymus. CDR3 length: 16 amino acids. Per germline, CDR1 SGHTA and CDR2 FQGNSA. The junction had 5 bases not matched to a gene; V was cut back by 4 bases and J by 3 bases. Sequencing was performed with immunoSEQ multiplex PCR; in TCRdb, only in-frame clones are kept and a portion is missing. The data contain over 650,000 clones, about 87% of them singletons. This sample also appeared in a second study, on human thymus T cells.

The V and J genes are TRBV7-2 and TRBJ2-1; 11 bases align to TRBD2. The sequencing input was thymocytes. The receptor was isolated from a boy in the first two years of life with a congenital heart defect. CDR3 in amino acids: CASSSLAGGLYNEQFF. CDR3 coding DNA: TGTGCCAGCAGCTCGCTAGCGGGAGGACTCTACAATGAGCAGTTCTTC.